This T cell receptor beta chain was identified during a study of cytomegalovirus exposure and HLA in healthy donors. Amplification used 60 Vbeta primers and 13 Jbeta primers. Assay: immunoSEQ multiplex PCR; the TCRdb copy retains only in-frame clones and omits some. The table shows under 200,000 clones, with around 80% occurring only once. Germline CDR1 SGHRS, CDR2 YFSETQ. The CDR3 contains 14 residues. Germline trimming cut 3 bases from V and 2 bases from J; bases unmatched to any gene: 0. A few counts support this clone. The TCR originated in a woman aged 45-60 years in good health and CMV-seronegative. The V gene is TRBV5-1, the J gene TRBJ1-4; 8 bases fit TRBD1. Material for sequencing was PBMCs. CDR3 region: CASSWTGTNEKLFF. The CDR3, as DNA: TGCGCCAGCAGCTGGACAGGGACTAATGAAAAACTGTTTTTT.